One sample yielded the 24 T cell receptor beta chains listed below, sequenced in a study of response to subunit inactivated influenza vaccine. TCRdb re-called the RT-PCR reads through MiXCR, storing one row per CDR3 protein. The table shows hundreds of thousands of distinct CDR3 sequences, with 12% to 15% occurring only once. This sample comprised PBMCs from blood, obtained 14 to 15 days before vaccination. The receptors were gathered from a man in his fifties or sixties who received an inactivated influenza vaccine.

There are a few counts of this clonotype. The chain uses TRBV14 and TRBJ1-6, with D hard to call. The CDR3 is 16 residues long. Per germline, CDR1 SGHDN and CDR2 FVKESK. V was pared by 4 bases and J by 2 bases, with 12 bases between. CDR3 sequence (DNA): TGTGCCAGCAGCCGCTTAGGTGGGCCCTATAATTCACCCCTCCACTTT. This encodes CASSRLGGPYNSPLHF.

The chain is built from TRBV4-2 and TRBJ2-5; 13 nucleotides match TRBD2. The junction had 12 bases not matched to a gene; V was cut back by 1 base and J by 4 bases. The CDR3 has 19 residues. Germline CDR1 is LGHNA and CDR2 is YNFKEQ. The DNA for the CDR3 is TGTGCCAGCAGCCAAGGCAATTTACCGGGACTAGCGGGGTTAGAGACCCAGTACTTC. Encoded protein: CASSQGNLPGLAGLETQYF.

This clonotype was observed a handful of times. The J gene is TRBJ2-5, the V gene TRBV5-1; the match to TRBD2 covers 12 bases. Trimming cost V 6 bases and J 1 base; bases outside gene matches: 10. This CDR3 is 17 amino acids long. Per germline, CDR1 SGHRS and CDR2 YFSETQ. The CDR3 protein is CASIESRLAGVQETQYF. CDR3 coding DNA: TGCGCCAGCATTGAAAGCCGACTAGCGGGGGTCCAAGAGACCCAGTACTTC.

The table lists this clonotype with a few counts. J is TRBJ1-5 and V is TRBV7-9, with 11 bases lining up with TRBD1. The trim removed 4 bases at V and 6 bases at J, leaving 5 bases unmatched. The CDR3 sequence is 15 residues long. CDR1 SEHNR and CDR2 FQNEAQ come from the germline V gene (reference sequence). This CDR3 reads CASSSDRGPSQPQHF. The CDR3 coding sequence is TGTGCCAGCAGCTCGGACAGGGGGCCGTCTCAGCCCCAGCATTTT.

A few counts support this clonotype. The chain links TRBV10-1 to TRBJ2-2; D may be TRBD1 (6 bases). This CDR3 has 13 amino acids. Germline V CDR1 and CDR2: WNHNN, SYGVQD (reference sequence). The V and J ends lost 8 bases and 1 base respectively, with 8 bases between them. Written as DNA, the CDR3 is TGCGCCAGCCGGGACAAGAACACCGGGGAGCTGTTTTTT. It codes for CASRDKNTGELFF.

The chain joins TRBV2 to TRBJ2-5, with a weak D call TRBD2 (5 bases). Trimming removed 7 bases from V and 2 bases from J, with 8 bases in between. The CDR3 extends over 12 amino acids. The germline gives CDR1 SNHLY, CDR2 FYNNEI. CDR3 DNA: TGTGCCAGCAAGCGGTTACAAGAGACCCAGTACTTC. It translates to CASKRLQETQYF.

The rearrangement joins TRBV4-3 to TRBJ2-3; 7 bases are a match to TRBD2. J lost 2 bases, V lost 0 bases, and 5 bases had no gene match. Germline values: CDR1 LGHNA, CDR2 YSLEER. This CDR3 is 16 amino acids long. CDR3 protein: CASSQDRGTTTDTQYF. The CDR3 nucleotides are TGCGCCAGCAGCCAAGATCGGGGGACTACCACAGATACGCAGTATTTT.

The CDR3 nucleotides are TGTGCCAGCAGTTTTGGGGCAGGACCCTATGGCTACACCTTC. Translation: CASSFGAGPYGYTF. The chain links TRBV28 to TRBJ1-2; D might be TRBD1 (5 bases). Trimming pared 3 bases from V and 4 bases from J, leaving 12 bases between. This CDR3 comprises 14 residues. Germline-derived CDR1 and CDR2 are MDHEN and SYDVKM.

The chain employs TRBV15 and TRBJ2-3, with D perhaps matching TRBD2 (6 bases). V was cut by 1 base and J by 0 bases, with 11 bases left in between. The germline V gene encodes CDR1 LNHNV and CDR2 YYDKDF (reference sequence). The CDR3 is made up of 16 amino acids. The CDR3 sequence: CATSRGTGLSTDTQYF. The CDR3 DNA reads as TGTGCCACCAGCAGAGGAACGGGACTGAGCACAGATACGCAGTATTTT.

Many counts were recorded for this clonotype. This chain links TRBV15 with TRBJ2-7, with D hard to call. The CDR3 is made up of 14 amino acids. Trimming stripped 0 bases from V and 0 bases from J, with 6 bases between. CDR1 LNHNV and CDR2 YYDKDF come from the germline V gene (reference sequence). The CDR3 protein is CATSRERSSYEQYF. Here the CDR3 DNA reads TGTGCCACCAGCAGAGAGAGGAGCTCCTACGAGCAGTACTTC. Full variable domain (missing parts from reference TRBV15 and TRBJ2-7): DAMVIQNPRYQVTQFGKPVTLSCSQTLNHNVMYWYQQKSSQAPKLLFHYYDKDFNNEADTPDNFQSRRPNTSFCFLDIRSPGLGDTAMYLCATSRERSSYEQYFGPGTRLTVT.

This clonotype has more than one count but fewer than ten. The CDR3 sequence is CASSQQTGATNEKLFF. The CDR3 bases are TGCGCCAGCAGCCAACAAACCGGAGCAACTAATGAAAAACTGTTTTTT. The chain couples TRBV5-1 to TRBJ1-4; D gene uncertain. Per the germline V gene, CDR1 is SGHRS and CDR2 is YFSETQ. V lost 4 bases and J 0 bases, leaving 13 bases between the germline ends. This CDR3 spans 16 amino acids.

This clonotype was seen ten or more times. This chain connects TRBV12-3 or TRBV12-4 to TRBJ1-2; TRBD1 is a possible D gene (5 bases). V was clipped by 6 bases and J by 3 bases, with 11 bases between them. The CDR3 contains 13 residues. This chain's CDR3 is CASSFSGDYGYTF. In DNA, the CDR3 is TGTGCCAGCAGCTTTTCGGGGGACTATGGCTACACCTTC.

J is TRBJ2-1 and V is TRBV5-6, with unresolved D. Germline values: CDR1 SGHDT, CDR2 YYEEEE. CDR3 size: 13 residues. V was shortened by 2 bases and J by 7 bases, with 10 bases between the two germline ends. CDR3 loop: CASSFKSLNEQFF. CDR3 coding DNA: TGTGCCAGCAGCTTCAAGAGTTTGAATGAGCAGTTCTTC.

This clonotype was counted a few times. The gene calls are TRBV7-6 and TRBJ2-1, with 10 bases aligning to TRBD2. Looked up from germline, CDR1 is SGHVS and CDR2 is FNYEAQ. The J segment lost 5 bases and the V segment lost 5 bases, leaving 6 bases of the junction unmatched. CDR3 size: 15 residues. DNA of the CDR3: TGTGCCAGCAGCGGGGGACTAGCGAGCAACAATGAGCAGTTCTTC. Protein sequence: CASSGGLASNNEQFF.

This clonotype was counted between two and nine times. DNA of the CDR3: TGCGCCAGCAGCCTCCGGATGGGGGACAATGAAAAACTGTTTTTT. Translation gives CASSLRMGDNEKLFF. The V and J genes are TRBV5-1 and TRBJ1-4; possibly TRBD1 for D (5 bases). The germline gives CDR1 SGHRS, CDR2 YFSETQ. This CDR3 is built from 15 residues. Trimming took 4 bases from V and 5 from J, leaving 15 bases between them.

This rearrangement joins TRBV6-2 or TRBV6-3 to TRBJ2-1; 10 bases agree with TRBD1. The CDR3 covers 16 residues. Losses at the gene ends were 5 bases for V and 4 bases for J; bases not matched to a gene: 8. Germline CDR1 is MNHEY and CDR2 is SVGEGT. The CDR3 spells CASSRRQGAGYNEQFF. The CDR3 nucleotides read TGTGCCAGCAGTAGACGACAGGGGGCGGGTTACAATGAGCAGTTCTTC.

The genes are TRBV4-1 and TRBJ2-7; no clear D. Trimming took off 0 bases at V and 0 bases at J, with 9 bases between the two ends. This CDR3 is built from 15 residues. Germline loops: CDR1 MGHRA, CDR2 YSYEKL. Here the CDR3 reads CASSQESSSSYEQYF. The CDR3 bases are TGCGCCAGCAGCCAAGAATCAAGCAGCTCCTACGAGCAGTACTTC.

The DNA for the CDR3 is TGTGCCAGCAGTAAAACTAGCGGGAGGAACACCGGGGAGCTGTTTTTT. It translates to CASSKTSGRNTGELFF. The V gene is TRBV6-1, the J gene TRBJ2-2, with 11 nucleotides matching TRBD2. Germline V gene sequence: CDR1 MNHNS, CDR2 SASEGT. Unmatched junction bases numbered 3, after V lost 5 bases and J lost 1 base. There are 16 residues in the CDR3.

The gene calls are TRBV7-9 and TRBJ2-2; D is possibly TRBD1 or TRBD2 (5 bases each). Germline CDR1 is SEHNR and CDR2 is FQNEAQ (reference sequence). With 7 bases removed from V and 5 bases from J, the gap between germline ends came to 11 bases. This CDR3 comprises 13 residues. This chain's CDR3 is CASTQGRTGELFF. As DNA, the CDR3 is TGTGCCAGCACGCAGGGACGAACCGGGGAGCTGTTTTTT.

The chain has TRBV5-1 and TRBJ2-1, with TRBD1 identical over 12 bases. CDR3 length: 16 amino acids. Looked up from germline, CDR1 is SGHRS and CDR2 is YFSETQ. Trimming cost V 4 bases and J 6 bases; bases outside gene matches: 8. DNA for the CDR3: TGCGCCAGCAGCGGCCGGGACAGGGGGCTGGCCAATGAGCAGTTCTTC. Encoded protein: CASSGRDRGLANEQFF.

This chain connects TRBV27 to TRBJ1-4; 9 nucleotides match TRBD1. Germline V CDR1 and CDR2: MNHEY, SMNVEV (reference sequence). The CDR3 totals 17 residues. J was trimmed by 8 bases and V by 6 bases; bases with no gene match: 16. CDR3: CASSMREPGTGLEKLFF. CDR3 nucleotides: TGTGCCAGCAGCATGAGGGAACCCGGGACAGGGCTAGAAAAACTGTTTTTT.

This clonotype has more than one count but fewer than ten. The chain employs TRBV9 and TRBJ1-4; 7 nucleotides agree with TRBD1. CDR3 length: 16 amino acids. Germline loops: CDR1 SGDLS, CDR2 YYNGEE. The ends lost 0 bases at V and 6 bases at J; junction bases unmatched: 8. The CDR3 loop is CASSVAEGGGYEKLFF. CDR3 DNA sequence: TGTGCCAGCAGCGTAGCTGAAGGGGGCGGTTATGAAAAACTGTTTTTT.

This clonotype was observed at least ten times. V is TRBV12-3 or TRBV12-4 and J is TRBJ1-5; 9 bases line up with TRBD1. The V segment lost 3 bases and the J segment 9 bases; nucleotides outside the gene matches: 6. The CDR3 runs to 14 residues. For the CDR3, the DNA is TGTGCCAGCAGTTTTCGCACAGGGGGCCGGCCCCAGCATTTT. Amino acid sequence: CASSFRTGGRPQHF.

This clonotype has a single count. With a much larger clone just one base away, this may be a read error. The chain has TRBV5-1 and TRBJ2-5; D possibly corresponds to TRBD1 (5 bases). The CDR3 extends over 15 amino acids. The germline V gene has CDR1 SGHRS and CDR2 YFSETQ. V was cut by 3 bases and J by 6 bases, with 18 bases left in between. The CDR3 DNA is TGCGCCAGCAGCTCCTGGACATCCCAGCAACAGACCCAGTACTTC. This codes for CASSSWTSQQQTQYF.